One and the same sample provided the 11 T cell receptor beta chains below, sequenced in a study of shared T cell receptors in the human thymus. Generated by immunoSEQ multiplex PCR, the TCRdb table keeps only in-frame clones and is missing some. The sample contains about 500,000 clones, around 78% of which appear only once. This sample was also put to use in a study of human thymus T cells.

Sample: thymocytes. Receptors were obtained from a boy under two years old with a congenital heart defect.

The chain's CDR3 is CASSFNKWPGNTIYF. CDR3 nucleotide sequence: TGTGCCAGCAGCTTTAATAAATGGCCTGGAAACACCATATATTTT. This chain links TRBV9 with TRBJ1-3, with D unclear. The CDR3 sequence is 15 residues long. The V gene's germline CDR1 is SGDLS and CDR2 YYNGEE. V was shortened by 4 bases and J by 2 bases, with 13 bases between the two germline ends. Filled out from reference TRBV9 and TRBJ1-3, the complete variable domain reads DSGVTQTPKHLITATGQRVTLRCSPRSGDLSVYWYQQSLDQGLQFLIQYYNGEERAKGNILERFSAQQFPDLHSELNLSSLELGDSALYFCASSFNKWPGNTIYFGEGSWLTVV.

The V gene is TRBV18, the J gene TRBJ1-2, with a possible D match to TRBD1 (6 bases). The germline V gene has CDR1 KGHSH and CDR2 LQKENI. The V end was cut by 3 bases, the J end by 8 bases, with 16 bases between. The CDR3 loop spans 14 amino acids. The CDR3 region is CASSPDSYQRGYTF. The CDR3 nucleotides read TGTGCCAGCTCACCGGACAGTTACCAACGGGGCTACACCTTC.

The genes are TRBV27 and TRBJ1-4; 7 bases line up with TRBD1. Germline lookup yields CDR1 MNHEY and CDR2 SMNVEV (reference sequence). The CDR3 is 15 amino acids. V lost 1 base, J lost 8 bases, and 7 bases stayed unmatched. The chain's CDR3 is CASSLYPGGGEKLFF. In DNA, the CDR3 is TGTGCCAGCAGTTTATATCCAGGGGGTGGCGAAAAACTGTTTTTT.

V is TRBV10-3 and J is TRBJ2-7; possibly TRBD2 for D (7 bases). The V end lost 7 bases, the J end lost 7 bases, and 17 bases lay between the germline ends. The CDR3 loop spans 13 amino acids. Germline CDR1 ENHRY, CDR2 SYGVKD. In DNA form, the CDR3 reads TGTGCCATCACCGTTAACGGGGGGCCTGAGCAGTACTTC. Protein: CAITVNGGPEQYF.

The chain carries TRBV20-1 and TRBJ2-3, with D uncertain. Trimming removed 4 bases from V and 8 bases from J, with 10 bases in between. Germline assignment: CDR1 DFQATT and CDR2 SNEGSKA (reference sequence). The CDR3 length is 11 residues. CDR3 DNA: TGCAGTGCTACCAAACGGAGTACGCAGTATTTT. Protein: CSATKRSTQYF.

The chain employs TRBV6-5 and TRBJ1-2; D call uncertain. Germline CDR1 is MNHEY and CDR2 is SVGAGI. This CDR3 is built from 15 residues. The ends were cut back, 0 bases at V and 1 base at J, with 9 bases in the middle. CDR3 coding DNA: TGTGCCAGCAGTTACTCCTACAGAGTTAACTATGGCTACACCTTC. It is translated as CASSYSYRVNYGYTF.

The chain uses TRBV7-2 and TRBJ2-3, with TRBD2 matching over 12 bases. The V gene end was trimmed by 5 bases and the J gene end by 6 bases; junction bases not matched to a gene: 3. This CDR3 region has 14 residues. Germline V CDR1 and CDR2: SGHTA, FQGNSA. The CDR3 reads CASSPSGRGDTQYF. The CDR3, as DNA: TGTGCCAGCAGCCCTAGCGGGAGGGGGGATACGCAGTATTTT.

The gene calls are TRBV10-1 and TRBJ2-7; 9 nucleotides line up with TRBD1. The germline V gene encodes CDR1 WNHNN and CDR2 SYGVQD (reference sequence). The CDR3 has 16 amino acids. Germline trimming cut 4 bases from V and 2 bases from J; bases unmatched to any gene: 9. The CDR3 DNA follows: TGCGCCAGCAGTGGGGGGACAGGGCGGTCCCCCTACGAGCAGTACTTC. This codes for CASSGGTGRSPYEQYF.

The chain carries TRBV6-5 and TRBJ1-1, with TRBD1 as a possible D gene (6 bases). Germline V gene sequence: CDR1 MNHEY, CDR2 SVGAGI. The CDR3 contains 14 residues. The ends were cut back, 5 bases at V and 5 bases at J, with 15 bases in the middle. CDR3: CASSAQGKRTEAFF. CDR3 in DNA: TGTGCCAGCAGTGCGCAGGGGAAGCGGACTGAAGCTTTCTTT.

This chain uses TRBV29-1 with TRBJ1-1; 8 nucleotides match TRBD1. Looked up from germline, CDR1 is SQVTM and CDR2 is ANQGSEA. The trim removed 7 bases at V and 9 bases at J, leaving 10 bases unmatched. The CDR3 length is 12 residues. This chain's CDR3 is CSEWDRRNQAFF. The CDR3, as DNA: TGCAGCGAATGGGACAGGCGGAACCAAGCTTTCTTT.

The chain joins TRBV4-1 to TRBJ1-1; perhaps TRBD1 as D (5 bases). The CDR3 consists of 13 residues. Germline loops: CDR1 MGHRA, CDR2 YSYEKL. Trimming took off 1 base at V and 10 bases at J, with 13 bases between the two ends. In nucleotides, the CDR3 is TGCGCCAGCAGCCAAGTCGGCGCCGGGGGAGCTTTCTTT. This codes for CASSQVGAGGAFF.